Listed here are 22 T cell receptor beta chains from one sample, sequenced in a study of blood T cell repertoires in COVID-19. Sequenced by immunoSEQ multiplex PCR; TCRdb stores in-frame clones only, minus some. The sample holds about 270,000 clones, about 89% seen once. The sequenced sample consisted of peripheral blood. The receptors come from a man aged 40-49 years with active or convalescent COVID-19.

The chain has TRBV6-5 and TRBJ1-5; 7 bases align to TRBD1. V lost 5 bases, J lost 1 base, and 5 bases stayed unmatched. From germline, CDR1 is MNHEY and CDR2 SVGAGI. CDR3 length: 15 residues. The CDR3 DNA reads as TGTGCCAGCAGTCGGGACAGTAGGAGCAATCAGCCCCAGCATTTT. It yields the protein CASSRDSRSNQPQHF.

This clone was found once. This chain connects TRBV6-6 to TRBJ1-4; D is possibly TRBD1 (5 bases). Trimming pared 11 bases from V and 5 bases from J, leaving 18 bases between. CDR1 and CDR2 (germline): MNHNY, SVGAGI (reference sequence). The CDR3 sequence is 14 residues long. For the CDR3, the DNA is TGTGCCTCCGGTTGGGGGGAGCGGAATGAAAAACTGTTTTTT. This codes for CASGWGERNEKLFF.

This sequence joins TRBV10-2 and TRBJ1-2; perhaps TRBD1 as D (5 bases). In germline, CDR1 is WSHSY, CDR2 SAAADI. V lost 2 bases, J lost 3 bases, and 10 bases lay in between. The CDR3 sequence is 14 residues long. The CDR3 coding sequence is TGCGCCAGCAGTGAGCAGTGGGGGGACTATGGCTACACCTTC. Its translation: CASSEQWGDYGYTF.

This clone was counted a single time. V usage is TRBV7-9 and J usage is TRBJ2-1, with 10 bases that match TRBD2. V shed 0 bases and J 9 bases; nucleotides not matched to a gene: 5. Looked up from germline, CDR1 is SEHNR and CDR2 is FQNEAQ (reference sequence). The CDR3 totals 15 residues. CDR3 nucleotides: TGTGCCAGCAGCTTAGCTACGTTAGCGGGAGGTGAGCAGTTCTTC. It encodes CASSLATLAGGEQFF.

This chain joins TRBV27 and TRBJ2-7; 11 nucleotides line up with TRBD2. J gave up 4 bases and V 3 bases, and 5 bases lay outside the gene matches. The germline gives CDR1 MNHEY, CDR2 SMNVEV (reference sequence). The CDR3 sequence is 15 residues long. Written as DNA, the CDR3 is TGTGCCAGCAGTTTGACTAGCGGGGAAATATACGAGCAGTACTTC. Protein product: CASSLTSGEIYEQYF.

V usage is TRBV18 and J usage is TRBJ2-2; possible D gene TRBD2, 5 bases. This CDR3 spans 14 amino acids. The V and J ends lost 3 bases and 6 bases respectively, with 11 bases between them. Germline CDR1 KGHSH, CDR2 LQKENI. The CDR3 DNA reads TGTGCCAGCTCACCTCCCGGGATCCCCGGGGAGCTGTTTTTT. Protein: CASSPPGIPGELFF.

The CDR3 protein is CASTHPSRGRNQPQHF. The CDR3 DNA is TGTGCCAGCACCCACCCATCGAGGGGGCGCAATCAGCCCCAGCATTTT. The chain joins TRBV28 to TRBJ1-5; 7 nucleotides match TRBD1. The CDR3 has 16 amino acids. V was clipped by 7 bases and J by 2 bases; unmatched bases: 11. Germline V gene sequence: CDR1 MDHEN, CDR2 SYDVKM.

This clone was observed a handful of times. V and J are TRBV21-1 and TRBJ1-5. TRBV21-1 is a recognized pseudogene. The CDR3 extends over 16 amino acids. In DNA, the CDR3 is TGTGCCAGCAGCAAAGTTGGACTTGAGGGCAATCAGCCCCAGCATTTT. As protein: CASSKVGLEGNQPQHF.

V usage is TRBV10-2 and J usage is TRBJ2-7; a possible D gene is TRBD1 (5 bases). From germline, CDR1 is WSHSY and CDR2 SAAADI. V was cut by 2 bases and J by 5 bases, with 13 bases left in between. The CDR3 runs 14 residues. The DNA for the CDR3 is TGCGCCAGCAGTGAGCCCAGGGCTCTCCACGAGCAGTACTTC. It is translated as CASSEPRALHEQYF.

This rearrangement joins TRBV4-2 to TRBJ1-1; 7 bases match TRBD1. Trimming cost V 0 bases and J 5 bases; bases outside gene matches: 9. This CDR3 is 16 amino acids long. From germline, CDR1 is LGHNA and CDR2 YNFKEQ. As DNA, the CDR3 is TGTGCCAGCAGCCAAGATCTTACAGGGGTGATGACTGAAGCTTTCTTT. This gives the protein CASSQDLTGVMTEAFF.

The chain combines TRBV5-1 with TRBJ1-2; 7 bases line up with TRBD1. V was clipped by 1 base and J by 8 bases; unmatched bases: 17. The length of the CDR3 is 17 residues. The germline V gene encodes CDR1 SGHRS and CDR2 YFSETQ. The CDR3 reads CASSLTLTGAAGRGYTF. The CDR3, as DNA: TGCGCCAGCAGCTTGACCCTAACAGGGGCCGCAGGGAGGGGCTACACCTTC.

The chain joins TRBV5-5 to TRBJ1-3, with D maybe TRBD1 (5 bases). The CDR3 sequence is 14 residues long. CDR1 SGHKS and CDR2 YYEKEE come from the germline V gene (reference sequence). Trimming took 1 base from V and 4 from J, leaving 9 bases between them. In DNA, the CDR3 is TGTGCCAGCAGCTTGTTCAGGGAAGGAAACACCATATATTTT. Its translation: CASSLFREGNTIYF. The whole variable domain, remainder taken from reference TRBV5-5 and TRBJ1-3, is DAGVTQSPTHLIKTRGQQVTLRCSPISGHKSVSWYQQVLGQGPQFIFQYYEKEERGRGNFPDRFSARQFPNYSSELNVNALLLGDSALYLCASSLFREGNTIYFGEGSWLTVV.

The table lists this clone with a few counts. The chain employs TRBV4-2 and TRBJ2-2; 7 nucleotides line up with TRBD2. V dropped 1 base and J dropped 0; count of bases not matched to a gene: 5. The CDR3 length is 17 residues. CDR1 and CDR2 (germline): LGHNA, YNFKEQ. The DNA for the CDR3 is TGTGCCAGCAGCCAAGGCCTAGCGGCAGCGAACACCGGGGAGCTGTTTTTT. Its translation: CASSQGLAAANTGELFF.

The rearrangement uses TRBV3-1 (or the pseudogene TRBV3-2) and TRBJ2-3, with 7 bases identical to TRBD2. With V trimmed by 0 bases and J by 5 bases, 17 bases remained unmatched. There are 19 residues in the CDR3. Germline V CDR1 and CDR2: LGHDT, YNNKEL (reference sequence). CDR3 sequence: CASSQEPLGAAGKGDTQYF. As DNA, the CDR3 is TGTGCCAGCAGCCAAGAACCCTTAGGCGCAGCGGGAAAAGGAGATACGCAGTATTTT.

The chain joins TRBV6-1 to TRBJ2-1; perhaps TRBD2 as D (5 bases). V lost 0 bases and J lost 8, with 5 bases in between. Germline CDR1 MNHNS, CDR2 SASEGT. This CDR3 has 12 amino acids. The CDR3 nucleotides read TGTGCCAGCAGTGAAGCGCGGGATGAGCAGTTCTTC. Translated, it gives CASSEARDEQFF.

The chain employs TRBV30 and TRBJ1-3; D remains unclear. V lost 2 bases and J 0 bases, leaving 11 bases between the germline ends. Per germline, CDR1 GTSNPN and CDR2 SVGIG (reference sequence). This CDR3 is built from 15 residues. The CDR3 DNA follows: TGTGCCTGGAGTATGCGGAGAAGCTCTGGAAACACCATATATTTT. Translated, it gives CAWSMRRSSGNTIYF. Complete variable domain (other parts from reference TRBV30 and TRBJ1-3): SQTIHQWPATLVQPVGSPLSLECTVEGTSNPNLYWYRQAAGRGLQLLFYSVGIGQISSEVPQNLSASRPQDRQFILSSKKLLLSDSGFYLCAWSMRRSSGNTIYFGEGSWLTVV.

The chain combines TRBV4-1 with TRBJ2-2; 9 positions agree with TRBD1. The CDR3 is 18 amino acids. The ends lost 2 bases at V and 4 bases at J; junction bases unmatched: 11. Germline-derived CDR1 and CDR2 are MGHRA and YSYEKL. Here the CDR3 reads CASSQHPLQGAGTGELFF. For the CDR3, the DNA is TGCGCCAGCAGCCAACATCCCCTACAGGGGGCAGGCACCGGGGAGCTGTTTTTT.

CDR3 in DNA: TGTGCCAGCAGCGCCTCAGGGGGCGGCCAGCCCCAGCATTTT. Its translation is CASSASGGGQPQHF. The rearrangement links TRBV9 to TRBJ1-5; 8 nucleotides match TRBD1. Germline V CDR1 and CDR2: SGDLS, YYNGEE. This CDR3 has 14 residues. V gave up 3 bases and J gave up 7 bases; unmatched junction bases: 6.

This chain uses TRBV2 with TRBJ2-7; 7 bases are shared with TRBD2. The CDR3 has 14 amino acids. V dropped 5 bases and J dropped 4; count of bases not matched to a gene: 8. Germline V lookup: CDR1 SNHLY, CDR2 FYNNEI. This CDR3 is CASSPPPAGYEQYF. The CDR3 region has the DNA TGTGCCAGCAGTCCACCCCCAGCGGGATACGAGCAGTACTTC. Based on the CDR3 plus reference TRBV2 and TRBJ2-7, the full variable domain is EPEVTQTPSHQVTQMGQEVILRCVPISNHLYFYWYRQILGQKVEFLVSFYNNEISEKSEIFDDQFSVERPDGSNFTLKIRSTKLEDSAMYFCASSPPPAGYEQYFGPGTRLTVT.

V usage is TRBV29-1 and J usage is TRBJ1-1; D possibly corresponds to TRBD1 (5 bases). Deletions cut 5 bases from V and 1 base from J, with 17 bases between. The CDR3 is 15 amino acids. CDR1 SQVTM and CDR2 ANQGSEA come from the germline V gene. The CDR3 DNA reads TGCAGCGTTAAGAAGTTCACAGGTTCGAACACTGAAGCTTTCTTT. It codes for CSVKKFTGSNTEAFF.

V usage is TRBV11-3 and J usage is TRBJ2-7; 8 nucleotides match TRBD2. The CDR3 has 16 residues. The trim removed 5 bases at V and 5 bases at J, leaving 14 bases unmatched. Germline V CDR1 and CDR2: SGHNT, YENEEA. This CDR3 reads CASSPPTSGGAHEQYF. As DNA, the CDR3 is TGTGCCAGCAGCCCCCCCACTAGCGGAGGGGCCCACGAGCAGTACTTC. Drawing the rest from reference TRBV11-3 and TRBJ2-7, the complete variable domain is EAGVVQSPRYKIIEKKQPVAFWCNPISGHNTLYWYLQNLGQGPELLIRYENEEAVDDSQLPKDRFSAERLKGVDSTLKIQPAELGDSAVYLCASSPPTSGGAHEQYFGPGTRLTVT.

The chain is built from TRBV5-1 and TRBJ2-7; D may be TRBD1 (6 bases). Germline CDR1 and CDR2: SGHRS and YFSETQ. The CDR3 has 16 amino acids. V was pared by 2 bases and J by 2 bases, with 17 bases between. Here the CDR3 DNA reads TGCGCCAGCAGCTTCATCACAGGGATGGGAACCTACGAGCAGTACTTC. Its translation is CASSFITGMGTYEQYF.